One sample yielded the 14 T cell receptor beta chains listed below, sequenced in a study of blood T cell repertoires in COVID-19 (TCRdb year 2020). Library method: the immunoSEQ multiplex PCR assay. Drawn from immuneACCESS, this table holds only the in-frame rearrangements with V and J called that TCRdb kept. Clones are partly lost; checked studies trace under half to an unresolved V gene and leave the rest unexplained. This sample gives 130,000 to 150,000 clones in total; 80% of them show up just once. Together, the top ten hold approximately 3.4% of the sample. Input material: peripheral blood. All receptors derive from a man between 65 and 80 years old who had recovered from COVID-19.

The chain has TRBV6-5 and TRBJ2-1; 16 bases line up with TRBD2. Germline trimming cut 6 bases from V and 8 bases from J; bases unmatched to any gene: 4. Germline CDR1 is MNHEY and CDR2 is SVGAGI. This CDR3 is 15 amino acids long. The chain's CDR3 is CASRGLAGGGDEQFF. The DNA for the CDR3 is TGTGCCAGCAGGGGACTAGCGGGAGGGGGGGATGAGCAGTTCTTC.

The chain couples TRBV4-2 to TRBJ2-2, with D possibly matching TRBD2 (5 bases). This CDR3 spans 13 amino acids. Trimming stripped 5 bases from V and 5 bases from J, with 9 bases between. Germline V gene data show CDR1 as LGHNA and CDR2 as YNFKEQ. CDR3 DNA sequence: TGTGCCAGCAGCATGACTATAACCGGGGAGCTGTTTTTT. It yields the protein CASSMTITGELFF.

This chain connects TRBV19 to TRBJ1-2, with 9 bases fitting TRBD1. CDR3 length: 13 amino acids. Germline V gene lookup returns CDR1 LNHDA and CDR2 SQIVND (reference sequence). V trimming: 5 bases; J trimming: 3 bases; junction bases outside the gene matches: 1. DNA of the CDR3: TGTGCCAGTAGTCGGACAGGGGACTATGGCTACACCTTC. It codes for CASSRTGDYGYTF.

J is TRBJ2-7 and V is TRBV18; 10 bases fit TRBD1. V was clipped by 3 bases and J by 6 bases; unmatched bases: 5. CDR1 and CDR2 (germline): KGHSH, LQKENI. CDR3 length: 14 residues. The CDR3 loop reads CASSPSTGGLEQYF. CDR3 nucleotide sequence: TGTGCCAGCTCACCCTCGACAGGGGGCCTCGAGCAGTACTTC.

This clone was seen a few times. The rearrangement uses TRBV7-2 and TRBJ2-7; TRBD2 agrees at 12 bases. The J segment lost 1 base and the V segment lost 3 bases, leaving 4 bases of the junction unmatched. This CDR3 is built from 16 residues. Germline lookup yields CDR1 SGHTA and CDR2 FQGNSA. The CDR3 sequence: CASSFPSGRGSYEQYF. The CDR3 DNA reads as TGTGCCAGCAGCTTCCCTAGCGGGAGGGGATCCTACGAGCAGTACTTC.

The V call is TRBV27, the J call TRBJ2-7; D perhaps matches TRBD2 (5 bases). The CDR3 covers 15 residues. V lost 2 bases and J lost 0, with 11 bases in between. CDR1 and CDR2 (germline): MNHEY, SMNVEV (reference sequence). The chain's CDR3 is CASSLRPGSSYEQYF. The CDR3 DNA reads as TGTGCCAGCAGTTTAAGACCGGGAAGCTCCTACGAGCAGTACTTC.

V usage is TRBV4-1 and J usage is TRBJ2-6; 7 nucleotides line up with TRBD1. From germline, CDR1 is MGHRA and CDR2 YSYEKL. The CDR3 length is 18 residues. Germline trimming cut 2 bases from V and 0 bases from J; bases unmatched to any gene: 7. DNA for the CDR3: TGCGCCAGCAGCCAACCCGACAGGGTTTCCTCTGGGGCCAACGTCCTGACTTTC. Amino acid sequence: CASSQPDRVSSGANVLTF.

With respect to this clone: The junction departs from germline at one end; a sequencing error may be responsible. V gene TRBV27 combines with J gene TRBJ2-5; 8 nucleotides match TRBD2. The CDR3 covers 14 residues. Per the germline V gene, CDR1 is MNHEY and CDR2 is SMNVEV (reference sequence). As DNA, the CDR3 is TGTGCAAGCAAACAGCGGGAGTCGCGAGAGACCCAGTACTTC. This translates into CASKQRESRETQYF.

The chain has TRBV23-1 and TRBJ2-3, with no clear D. TRBV23-1 is identified as an open reading frame with a role that is uncertain. The CDR3 is 17 amino acids. V was cut by 0 bases and J by 1 base, with 14 bases left in between. CDR3 in amino acids: CASSQSGGHLCTDTQYF. The CDR3 coding sequence is TGCGCCAGCAGTCAATCGGGTGGGCATCTCTGCACAGATACGCAGTATTTT.

This chain links TRBV19 with TRBJ2-6, with D perhaps matching TRBD1 (5 bases). This CDR3 spans 20 amino acids. Trimming removed 5 bases at V and 1 base at J, with 24 bases between. The germline V gene encodes CDR1 LNHDA and CDR2 SQIVND (reference sequence). DNA for the CDR3: TGTGCCAGTAGTGGCCGGACAAGGTCGAAGGCAGTTTCTGGGGCCAACGTCCTGACTTTC. Translating it yields CASSGRTRSKAVSGANVLTF.

The rearrangement links TRBV28 to TRBJ1-2, with 7 bases identical to TRBD1. This CDR3 region has 14 residues. Germline assignment: CDR1 MDHEN and CDR2 SYDVKM. J gave up 2 bases and V 5 bases, and 5 bases lay outside the gene matches. The CDR3 sequence is CASSAGTENYGYTF. CDR3 DNA: TGTGCCAGCAGTGCCGGGACAGAAAACTATGGCTACACCTTC.

The chain recombines TRBV14 with TRBJ1-1; D ambiguous. The CDR3 length is 17 residues. Germline V CDR1 and CDR2: SGHDN, FVKESK. V gave up 3 bases and J gave up 0 bases, with 17 bases separating them. The CDR3 DNA reads TGTGCCAGCAGCCACCGCCAGGTCGGTTGGATGAACACTGAAGCTTTCTTT. Translation: CASSHRQVGWMNTEAFF.

This chain links TRBV6-6 with TRBJ1-2; D is unresolved. CDR3 length equals 11 residues. V was trimmed by 6 bases and J by 1 base, leaving 3 bases between them. Germline lookup yields CDR1 MNHNY and CDR2 SVGAGI (reference sequence). CDR3 in amino acids: CASSLNYGYTF. The CDR3 DNA reads as TGTGCCAGCAGCCTTAACTATGGCTACACCTTC.

V is TRBV7-2 and J is TRBJ1-2, with no clear D. There are 13 residues in the CDR3. The V gene lost 5 bases and the J gene lost 7 bases, with 14 bases spanning the gap. Germline V gene lookup returns CDR1 SGHTA and CDR2 FQGNSA. As DNA, the CDR3 is TGTGCCAGCAGCCTGGGCAGCTTTTTTGGCTACACCTTC. It codes for CASSLGSFFGYTF.